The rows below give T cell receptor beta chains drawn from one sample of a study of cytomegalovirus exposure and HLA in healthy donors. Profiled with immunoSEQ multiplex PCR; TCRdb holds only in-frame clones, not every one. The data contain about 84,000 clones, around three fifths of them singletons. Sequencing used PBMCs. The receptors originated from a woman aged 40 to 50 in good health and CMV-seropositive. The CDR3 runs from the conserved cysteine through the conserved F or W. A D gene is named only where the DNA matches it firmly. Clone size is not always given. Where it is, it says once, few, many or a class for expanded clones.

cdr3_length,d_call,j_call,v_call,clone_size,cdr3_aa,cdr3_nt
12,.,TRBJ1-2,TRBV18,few,CASSPPRDGYTF,TGTGCCAGCTCACCACCGAGGGATGGCTACACCTTC
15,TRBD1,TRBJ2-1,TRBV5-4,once,CASSSRDRPYNEQFF,TGTGCCAGCAGCAGCCGGGACAGGCCCTACAATGAGCAGTTCTTC
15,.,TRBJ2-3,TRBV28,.,CASRTPSVGTDTQYF,TGTGCCAGCAGAACCCCTAGCGTGGGGACAGATACGCAGTATTTT
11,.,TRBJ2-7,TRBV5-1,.,CASSSGYEQYF,TGCGCCAGCAGCTCCGGCTACGAGCAGTACTTC
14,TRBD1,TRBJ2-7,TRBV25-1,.,CASRGTGGAYEQYF,TGTGCCAGCAGGGGGACAGGTGGCGCCTACGAGCAGTACTTC
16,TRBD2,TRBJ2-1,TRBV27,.,CASSLGTSGFYNEQFF,TGTGCCAGCAGTTTAGGGACTAGCGGATTCTACAATGAGCAGTTCTTC
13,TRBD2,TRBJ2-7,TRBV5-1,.,CASSGGRGYEQYF,TGCGCCAGCAGCGGCGGGAGGGGGTACGAGCAGTACTTC
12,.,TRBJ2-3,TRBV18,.,CASALDLNTQYF,TGTGCCAGCGCCCTAGATCTCAATACGCAGTATTTT
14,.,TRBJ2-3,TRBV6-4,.,CASREGPSTDTQYF,TGTGCCAGCAGGGAGGGACCCAGCACAGATACGCAGTATTTT
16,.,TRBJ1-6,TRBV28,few,CASSRPSGHINSPLHF,TGTGCCAGCAGTCGCCCATCGGGACATATTAATTCACCCCTCCACTTT
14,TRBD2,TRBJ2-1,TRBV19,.,CASWSGSLGNEQFF,TGTGCCAGCTGGAGCGGGAGCCTAGGGAATGAGCAGTTCTTC
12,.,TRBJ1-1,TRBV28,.,CASWQVNTEAFF,TGTGCCAGCTGGCAGGTGAACACTGAAGCTTTCTTT
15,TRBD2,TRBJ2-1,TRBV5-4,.,CASSLQTSGRPGQFF,TGTGCCAGCAGCTTACAGACTAGCGGGAGGCCAGGGCAGTTCTTC
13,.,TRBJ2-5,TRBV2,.,CASSRVEAETQYF,TGTGCCAGCAGTCGAGTTGAGGCCGAGACCCAGTACTTC
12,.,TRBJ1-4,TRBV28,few,CASSFFNRKLFF,TGTGCCAGCAGTTTTTTTAATAGAAAACTGTTTTTT
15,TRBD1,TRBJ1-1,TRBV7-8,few,CASSYKGGADTEAFF,TGTGCCAGCAGCTACAAAGGGGGCGCGGACACTGAAGCTTTCTTT
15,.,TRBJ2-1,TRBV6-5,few,CASSPALADGNEQFF,TGTGCCAGCAGTCCAGCTCTCGCCGACGGGAATGAGCAGTTCTTC
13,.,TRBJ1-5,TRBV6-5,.,CASGQNINQPQHF,TGTGCCAGCGGGCAAAACATCAATCAGCCCCAGCATTTT
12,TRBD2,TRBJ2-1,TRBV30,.,CAWDGGGNEQFF,TGTGCCTGGGACGGGGGGGGGAATGAGCAGTTCTTC
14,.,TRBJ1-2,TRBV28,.,CASSAGQGGYGYTF,TGTGCCAGCAGTGCCGGGCAGGGTGGATATGGCTACACCTTC
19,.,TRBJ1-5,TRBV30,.,CAWNRGQPSPKNSNQPQHF,TGTGCCTGGAATCGTGGGCAGCCCTCCCCCAAAAATAGCAATCAGCCCCAGCATTTT
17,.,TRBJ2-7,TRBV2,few,CASSEGRRGKRFYEQYF,TGTGCCAGCAGTGAAGGCAGACGGGGAAAGCGCTTCTACGAGCAGTACTTC
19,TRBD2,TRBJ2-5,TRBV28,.,CASSFNLVKREGSQETQYF,TGTGCCAGCAGTTTCAACCTAGTAAAGCGGGAGGGGAGTCAAGAGACCCAGTACTTC
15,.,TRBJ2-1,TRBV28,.,CASSLIQGSYNEQFF,TGTGCCAGCAGTTTAATTCAGGGCTCCTACAATGAGCAGTTCTTC
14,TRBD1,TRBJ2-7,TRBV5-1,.,CASSQRQGSYEQYF,TGCGCCAGCAGCCAGAGACAGGGTTCCTACGAGCAGTACTTC
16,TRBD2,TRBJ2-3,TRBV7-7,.,CASSSGLAGGVDTQYF,TGTGCCAGCAGCTCGGGACTAGCGGGAGGTGTGGATACGCAGTATTTT
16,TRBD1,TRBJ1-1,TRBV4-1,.,CASSQARGTQYTEAFF,TGCGCCAGCAGCCAAGCCAGGGGGACCCAGTACACTGAAGCTTTCTTT
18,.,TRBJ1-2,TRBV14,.,CASSQPLGRDGIHYGYTF,TGTGCCAGCAGCCAGCCCCTGGGCAGGGATGGGATTCACTATGGCTACACCTTC
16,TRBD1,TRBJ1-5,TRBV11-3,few,CASSLDQGGGNQPQHF,TGTGCCAGCAGCTTAGATCAGGGGGGTGGCAATCAGCCCCAGCATTTT
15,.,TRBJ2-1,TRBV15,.,CATSRDISSINEQFF,TGTGCCACCAGCAGAGACATATCCTCTATCAATGAGCAGTTCTTC
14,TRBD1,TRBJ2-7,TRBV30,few,CAWRDRKQTYEQYF,TGTGCCTGGAGGGACAGGAAACAAACCTACGAGCAGTACTTC
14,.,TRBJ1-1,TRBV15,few,CATSPAGKKAEAFF,TGTGCCACCAGCCCCGCGGGGAAGAAGGCTGAAGCTTTCTTT
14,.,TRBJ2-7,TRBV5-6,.,CASSATESRYEQYF,TGTGCCAGCAGCGCGACAGAAAGCCGCTACGAGCAGTACTTC
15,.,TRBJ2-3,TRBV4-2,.,CASSQTSHGTDTQYF,TGTGCCAGCAGCCAAACTAGCCATGGGACAGATACGCAGTATTTT
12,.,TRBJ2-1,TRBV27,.,CASSFFSGEQFF,TGTGCCAGCAGTTTTTTTTCCGGTGAGCAGTTCTTC
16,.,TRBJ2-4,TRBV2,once,CASSENLGLQVNIQYF,TGTGCCAGCAGTGAAAATTTGGGCTTACAAGTGAACATTCAGTACTTC
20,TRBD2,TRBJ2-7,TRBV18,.,CASSPLVQREQAVRGSEQYF,TGTGCCAGCTCACCGCTTGTTCAGCGGGAGCAAGCTGTACGAGGTTCCGAGCAGTACTTC
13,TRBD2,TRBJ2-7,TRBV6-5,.,CASTGLGGNEQYF,TGTGCCAGCACCGGACTAGGAGGTAACGAGCAGTACTTC
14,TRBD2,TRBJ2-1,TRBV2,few,CASKPPGLAAEQFF,TGTGCCAGCAAGCCCCCGGGACTAGCGGCTGAGCAGTTCTTC
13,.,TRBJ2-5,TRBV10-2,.,CASSPTGVETQYF,TGCGCCAGCAGTCCCACAGGAGTAGAGACCCAGTACTTC
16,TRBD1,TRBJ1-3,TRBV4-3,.,CASSQDGRGPGNTIYF,TGCGCCAGCAGCCAAGACGGCAGGGGGCCTGGAAACACCATATATTTT
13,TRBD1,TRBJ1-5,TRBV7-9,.,CASSPQGDQPQHF,TGTGCCAGCAGCCCCCAGGGGGATCAGCCCCAGCATTTT
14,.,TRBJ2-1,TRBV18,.,CASSTGVGDNEQFF,TGTGCCAGCTCAACGGGGGTAGGGGACAATGAGCAGTTCTTC
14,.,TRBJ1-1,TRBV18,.,CASSTDGGGTEAFF,TGTGCCAGCTCAACCGATGGGGGGGGCACTGAAGCTTTCTTT
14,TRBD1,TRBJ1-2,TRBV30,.,CAWISGTGGAGYTF,TGTGCCTGGATCTCGGGGACAGGGGGCGCGGGCTACACCTTC
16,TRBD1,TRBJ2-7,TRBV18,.,CASSPPVGQGVGEQYF,TGTGCCAGCTCACCACCGGTAGGACAGGGCGTTGGGGAGCAGTACTTC
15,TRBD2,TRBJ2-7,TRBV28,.,CASSLSSGSSYEQYF,TGTGCCAGCAGTTTGAGTAGCGGGAGCTCCTACGAGCAGTACTTC
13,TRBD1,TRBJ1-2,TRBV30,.,CAWSVGQGGGYTF,TGTGCCTGGAGTGTGGGACAGGGAGGGGGCTACACCTTC
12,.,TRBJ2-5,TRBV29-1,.,CSVKGVQETQYF,TGCAGCGTTAAGGGAGTACAAGAGACCCAGTACTTC
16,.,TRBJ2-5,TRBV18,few,CASSSRQADLQETQYF,TGTGCCAGCTCATCTAGACAGGCCGACCTCCAAGAGACCCAGTACTTC
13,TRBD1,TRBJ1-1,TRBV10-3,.,CAIMGQTNTEAFF,TGTGCCATCATGGGACAGACGAACACTGAAGCTTTCTTT
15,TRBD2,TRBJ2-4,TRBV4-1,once,CASSQEGGTKNIQYF,TGCGCCAGCAGCCAAGAGGGGGGGACCAAAAACATTCAGTACTTC
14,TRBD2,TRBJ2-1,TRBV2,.,CASRDQRGYNEQFF,TGTGCCAGCAGGGACCAGCGGGGTTACAATGAGCAGTTCTTC
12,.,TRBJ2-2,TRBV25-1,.,CASVSGPGELFF,TGTGCCAGCGTTAGTGGTCCCGGGGAGCTGTTTTTT
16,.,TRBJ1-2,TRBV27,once,CASVSLTGTGNYGYTF,TGTGCCAGCGTTTCACTTACAGGGACCGGGAACTATGGCTACACCTTC